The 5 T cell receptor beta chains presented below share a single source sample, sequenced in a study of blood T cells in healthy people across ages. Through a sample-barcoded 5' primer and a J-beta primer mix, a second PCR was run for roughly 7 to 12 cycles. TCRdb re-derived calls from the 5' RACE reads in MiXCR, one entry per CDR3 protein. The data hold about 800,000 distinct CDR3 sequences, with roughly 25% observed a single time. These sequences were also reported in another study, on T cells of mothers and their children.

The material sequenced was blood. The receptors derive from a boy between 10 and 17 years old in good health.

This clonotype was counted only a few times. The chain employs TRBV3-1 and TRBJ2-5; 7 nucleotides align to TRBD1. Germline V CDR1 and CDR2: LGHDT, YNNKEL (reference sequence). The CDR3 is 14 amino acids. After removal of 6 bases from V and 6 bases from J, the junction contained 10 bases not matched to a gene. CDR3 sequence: CASRNNGQDKTQYF. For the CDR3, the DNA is TGTGCCAGCAGAAACAATGGACAGGATAAGACCCAGTACTTC.

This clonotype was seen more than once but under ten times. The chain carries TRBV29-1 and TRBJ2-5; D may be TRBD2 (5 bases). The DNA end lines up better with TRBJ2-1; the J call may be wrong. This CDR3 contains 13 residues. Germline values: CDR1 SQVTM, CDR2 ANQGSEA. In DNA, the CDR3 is TGCAGCGTTGTGAGGGAGTACCACAATGAGCAGTTCTTC. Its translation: CSVVREYHNEQFF.

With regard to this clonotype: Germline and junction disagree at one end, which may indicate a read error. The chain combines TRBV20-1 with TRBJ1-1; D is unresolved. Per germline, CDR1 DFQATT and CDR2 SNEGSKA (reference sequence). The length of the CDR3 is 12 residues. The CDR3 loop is CGARGRDTEAFF. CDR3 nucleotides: TGCGGTGCTAGAGGCAGAGACACTGAAGCTTTCTTT.

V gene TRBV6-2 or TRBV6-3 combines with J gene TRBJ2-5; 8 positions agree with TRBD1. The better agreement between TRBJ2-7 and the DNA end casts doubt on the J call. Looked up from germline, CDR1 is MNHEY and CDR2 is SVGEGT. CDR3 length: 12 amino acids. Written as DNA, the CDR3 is TGTGCCAGCACCGGACAGGGAGACGAGCAGTACTTC. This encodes CASTGQGDEQYF.

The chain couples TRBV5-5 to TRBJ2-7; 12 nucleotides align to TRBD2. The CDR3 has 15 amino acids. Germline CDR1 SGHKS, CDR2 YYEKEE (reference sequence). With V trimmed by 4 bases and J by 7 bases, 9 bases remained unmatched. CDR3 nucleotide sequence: TGTGCCAGCAGCCTGAGACTAGCGGGAGCGCGGGAGCAGTACTTC. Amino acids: CASSLRLAGAREQYF.